This TCR beta chain comes out of a study of blood T cells in healthy people across ages. A sample-barcoded 5' primer and a J-beta primer mix were used in a second PCR of roughly 7 to 11 cycles. Each CDR3 protein gets one entry after TCRdb re-called the 5' RACE reads with MiXCR. The repertoire includes over a million distinct CDR3 sequences, roughly 40% of them detected once, and 7.9% sits in the top ten. Those donating, healthy Caucasian individuals from Russia, were aged roughly 6 to 95. Per the germline V gene, CDR1 is MNHEY and CDR2 is SMNVEV (reference sequence). CDR3 length equals 15 residues. V was shortened by 4 bases and J by 7 bases, with 20 bases between the two germline ends.

This sequence originates from a young woman in good health. The chain employs TRBV27 and TRBJ2-7; D might be TRBD1 or TRBD2, each matching 5 bases. Specimen: blood. The CDR3 loop is CASSSRLRGEREQYF. CDR3 in DNA: TGTGCCAGCAGTTCGCGCCTTCGGGGCGAGCGAGAGCAGTACTTC.